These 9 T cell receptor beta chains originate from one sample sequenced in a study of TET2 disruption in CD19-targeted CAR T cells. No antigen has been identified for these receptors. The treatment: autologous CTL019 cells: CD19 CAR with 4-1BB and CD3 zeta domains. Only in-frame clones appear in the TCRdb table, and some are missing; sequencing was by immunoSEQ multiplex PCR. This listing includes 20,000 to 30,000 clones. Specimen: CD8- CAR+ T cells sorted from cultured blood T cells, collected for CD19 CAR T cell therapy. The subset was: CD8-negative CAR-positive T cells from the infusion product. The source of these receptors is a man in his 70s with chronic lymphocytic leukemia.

CDR3 DNA, as far as it was read: TGCAGTGCCTGGTCCAGGGGAGGCAATCAGCCG. Translated, it gives CSAWSRGGNQP. The full CDR3 protein reads CSAWSRGGNQPQYF. This rearrangement joins TRBV20-1 to TRBJ2-3; D is possibly TRBD1 or TRBD2 (6 bases each). The DNA ends 3 residues before the CDR3 does, and the rest of the CDR3 is filled in from the germline J gene. Germline CDR1 and CDR2: DFQATT and SNEGSKA (reference sequence). The CDR3 has 14 residues.

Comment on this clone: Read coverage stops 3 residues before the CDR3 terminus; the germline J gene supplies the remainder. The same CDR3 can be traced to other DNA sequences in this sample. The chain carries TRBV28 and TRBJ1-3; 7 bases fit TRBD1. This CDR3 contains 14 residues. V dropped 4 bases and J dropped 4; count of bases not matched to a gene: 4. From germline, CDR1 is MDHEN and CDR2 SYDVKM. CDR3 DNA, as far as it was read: TGTGCCAGCAGTTCCGGGACAGCCGGAAACACC. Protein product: CASSSGTAGNT. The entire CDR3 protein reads CASSSGTAGNTIYF.

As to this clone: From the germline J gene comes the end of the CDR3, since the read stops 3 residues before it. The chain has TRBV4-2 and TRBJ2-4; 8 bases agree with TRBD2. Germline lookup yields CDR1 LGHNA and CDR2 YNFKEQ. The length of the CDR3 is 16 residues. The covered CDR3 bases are TGTGCCAGCAGCCCCGTGATAGCGGGGTTTCAAGAGACT. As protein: CASSPVIAGFQET. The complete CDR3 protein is CASSPVIAGFQETQYF.

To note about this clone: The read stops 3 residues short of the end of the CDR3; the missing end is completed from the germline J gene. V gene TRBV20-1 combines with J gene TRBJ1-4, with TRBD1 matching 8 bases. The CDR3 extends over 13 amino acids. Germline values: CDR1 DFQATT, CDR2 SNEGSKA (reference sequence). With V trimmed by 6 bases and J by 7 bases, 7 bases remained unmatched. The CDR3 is CSAHRTGIEKLFF. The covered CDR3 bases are TGCAGTGCCCACCGGACAGGGATTGAAAAA.

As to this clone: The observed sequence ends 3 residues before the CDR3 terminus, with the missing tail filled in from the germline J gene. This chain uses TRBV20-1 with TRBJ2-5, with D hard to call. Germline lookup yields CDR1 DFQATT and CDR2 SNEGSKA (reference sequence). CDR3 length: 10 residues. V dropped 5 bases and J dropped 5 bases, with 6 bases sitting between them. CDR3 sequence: CSALGETQYF. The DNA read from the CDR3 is TGCAGTGCTTTAGGGGAGACC.

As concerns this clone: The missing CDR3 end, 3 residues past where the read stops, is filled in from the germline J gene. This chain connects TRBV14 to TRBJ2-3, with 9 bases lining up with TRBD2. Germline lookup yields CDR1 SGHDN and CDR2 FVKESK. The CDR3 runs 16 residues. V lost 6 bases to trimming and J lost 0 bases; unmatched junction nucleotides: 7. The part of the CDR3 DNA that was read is TGTGCCAGCAGGGGTAGCGGGGGCCCGAGCACAGATACG. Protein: CASRGSGGPSTDT. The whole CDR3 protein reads CASRGSGGPSTDTQYF.

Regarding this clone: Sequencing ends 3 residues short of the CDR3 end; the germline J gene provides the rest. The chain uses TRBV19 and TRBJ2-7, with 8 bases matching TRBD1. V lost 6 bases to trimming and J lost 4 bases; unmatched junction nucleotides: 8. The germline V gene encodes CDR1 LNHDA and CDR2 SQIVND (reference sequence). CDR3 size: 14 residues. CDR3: CASRTGENPYEQYF. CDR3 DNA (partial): TGTGCCAGTAGGACAGGGGAAAACCCTTACGAG.

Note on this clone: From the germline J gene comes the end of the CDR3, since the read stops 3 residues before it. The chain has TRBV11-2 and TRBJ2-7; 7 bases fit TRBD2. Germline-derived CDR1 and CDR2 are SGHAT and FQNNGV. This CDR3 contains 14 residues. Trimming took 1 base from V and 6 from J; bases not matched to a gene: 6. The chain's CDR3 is CASSLGLAGGEQYF. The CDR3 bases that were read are TGTGCCAGCAGCTTAGGGTTAGCGGGCGGCGAG.

The sequenced CDR3 bases are TGTGCCAGTAGTCCGGGACCGGGGCGGGGAGATACG. Translated: CASSPGPGRGDT. The full CDR3 is CASSPGPGRGDTQYF. This chain joins TRBV19 and TRBJ2-3, with a weak D call TRBD2 (6 bases). The sequence runs out 3 residues before the end of the CDR3; the remainder is reconstructed from the germline J gene. The CDR3 loop spans 15 amino acids. The V end was cut by 5 bases, the J end by 5 bases, with 17 bases between. Germline V gives CDR1 LNHDA, CDR2 SQIVND (reference sequence).